Described below is a single TCR beta chain sequence and its context. As yet, its antigen is unknown. The sample originates from a study of CD8 T cells in Susac syndrome. Study-level findings and limits: The study admitted that it had a relatively small number of individuals in its TCR sequencing and HLA analysis.

TEMRA cells were FACS-enriched, unlike CD8+ and CD4+ T cells, which were negatively isolated. The CDR3 contains 16 residues. V was trimmed by 1 base and J by 0 bases, leaving 7 bases between them. The germline CDR1 and CDR2 sequences are SGHTA and FQGNSA. Random hexamers were used to reverse transcribe an amount of roughly 0.5 to 1 ug RNA. TCRdb recomputed calls from the immunoSEQ multiplex PCR reads with MiXCR, one row per CDR3 protein. The top ten hold roughly 0.38% of the sample, which has roughly 100,000 distinct CDR3 sequences, roughly 94% seen once. The sample taken for sequencing was CD8+ T cells from PBMCs. The origin of this receptor is a human donor with Susac syndrome. V is TRBV7-2 and J is TRBJ1-6; D not resolved. The CDR3 nucleotides read TGTGCCAGCAGCTTAGGACCGCGCTCCTATAATTCACCCCTCCACTTT. It translates to CASSLGPRSYNSPLHF.